Listed below are T cell receptor beta chains from one sample, sequenced in a study of shared clonotypes between healthy human individuals. Here immunoSEQ multiplex PCR was the method, and the copy in TCRdb shows in-frame clones only, minus some. The repertoire includes around 430,000 clones, roughly 77% of them detected once, and about 12% sits in the top ten. The specimen sequenced was PBMCs. The receptors originated from a woman between 40 and 55 years old in good health. Some clones in this sample may be carry-over from other donors' samples. Both conserved end residues are part of each CDR3. D genes are given only for firm matches. The size of a clone is reported for some rows only, either as once, few or many, or as a class for expanded clones.

size,D,V,J,CDR3,DNA
-,-,TRBV4-3,TRBJ1-1,CASSLGMVNTEAFF,TGCGCCAGCAGCCTAGGTATGGTGAACACTGAAGCTTTCTTT
once,-,TRBV6-5,TRBJ2-1,CASLSRLGGEQFF,TGTGCCAGCCTTTCGAGGTTGGGGGGTGAGCAGTTCTTC
-,-,TRBV9,TRBJ1-1,CASTPYGLLNTEAFF,TGTGCCAGCACCCCCTACGGACTGTTGAACACTGAAGCTTTCTTT
many,TRBD2,TRBV2,TRBJ2-7,CASRLAGTYEQYF,TGTGCCAGCAGACTAGCGGGGACCTACGAGCAGTACTTC
-,-,TRBV19,TRBJ2-3,CASSMQASSGTQYF,TGTGCCAGTAGTATGCAGGCCTCTTCGGGTACGCAGTATTTT
-,-,TRBV7-9,TRBJ2-1,CASSLAGGWSEQFF,TGTGCCAGCAGCTTAGCGGGGGGATGGAGTGAGCAGTTCTTC
few,-,TRBV2,TRBJ2-1,CASSGDLNEQFF,TGTGCCAGCAGTGGCGACCTCAATGAGCAGTTCTTC
few,-,TRBV2,TRBJ1-1,CASRNLFDTEAFF,TGTGCCAGCAGGAATCTATTCGACACTGAAGCTTTCTTT
-,-,TRBV2,TRBJ1-3,CASSEMRSGNTIYF,TGTGCCAGCAGTGAAATGCGGTCTGGAAACACCATATATTTT
-,-,TRBV29-1,TRBJ2-7,CSVLGYEQYF,TGCAGCGTTCTAGGCTACGAGCAGTACTTC
-,-,TRBV19,TRBJ2-5,CASSIAPKETQYF,TGTGCCAGTAGTATAGCCCCCAAGGAGACCCAGTACTTC
-,-,TRBV7-2,TRBJ2-7,CASSQYMGEQYF,TGTGCCAGCAGCCAGTACATGGGCGAGCAGTACTTC
-,TRBD2,TRBV7-2,TRBJ2-2,CASTRGASGSAGELFF,TGTGCCAGCACGCGGGGGGCTAGCGGGAGCGCCGGGGAGCTGTTTTTT
-,-,TRBV4-2,TRBJ2-2,CASSQNPLRRHTGELFF,TGTGCCAGCAGCCAAAATCCCTTACGGCGACACACCGGGGAGCTGTTTTTT
-,-,TRBV19,TRBJ1-2,CASRGASGYTF,TGTGCCAGTAGGGGGGCGTCGGGCTACACCTTC
-,TRBD2,TRBV6-5,TRBJ2-3,CASKRSGGTDTQYF,TGTGCCAGCAAACGTAGCGGGGGCACAGATACGCAGTATTTT
once,-,TRBV19,TRBJ1-3,CASSIGGTWTTIYF,TGTGCCAGTAGTATAGGGGGGACCTGGACCACCATATATTTT
-,TRBD1,TRBV28,TRBJ2-7,CASGSLGQGAREQYF,TGTGCCAGCGGTTCCCTGGGACAGGGGGCGCGCGAGCAGTACTTC
once,-,TRBV5-5,TRBJ1-3,CASSLPTGYSGNTIYF,TGTGCCAGCAGCTTACCCACAGGTTACTCTGGAAACACCATATATTTT
-,-,TRBV10-3,TRBJ1-5,CAISESGTDNQPQHF,TGTGCCATCAGTGAGTCAGGGACGGACAATCAGCCCCAGCATTTT
-,TRBD2,TRBV5-1,TRBJ2-1,CASSSIAGGSYNEQFF,TGCGCCAGCAGCTCAATAGCGGGGGGCTCCTACAATGAGCAGTTCTTC
few,TRBD1,TRBV30,TRBJ1-2,CAWSRDRDGDYGYTF,TGTGCCTGGAGCCGGGACAGGGATGGGGACTATGGCTACACCTTC
few,TRBD1,TRBV19,TRBJ2-7,CASSSGQGASLVYF,TGTGCCAGTAGTTCAGGACAGGGGGCATCTCTGGTGTACTTC
-,-,TRBV19,TRBJ2-2,CASSYADWNPGELFF,TGTGCCAGTAGTTACGCAGACTGGAACCCCGGGGAGCTGTTTTTT
-,-,TRBV6-6,TRBJ1-3,CASGDRSSGNTIYF,TGTGCCAGCGGAGACAGGAGCTCTGGAAACACCATATATTTT
-,-,TRBV5-1,TRBJ2-1,CASSLDGVAGRNEQFF,TGCGCCAGCAGCTTGGACGGGGTGGCAGGGAGGAATGAGCAGTTCTTC
-,TRBD1,TRBV6-1,TRBJ2-3,CASSEGTGSVDTQYF,TGTGCCAGCAGTGAGGGGACAGGGAGCGTGGATACGCAGTATTTT
-,-,TRBV5-6,TRBJ2-7,CASSAGTGRYEQYF,TGTGCCAGCAGCGCGGGAACAGGCCGCTACGAGCAGTACTTC
-,-,TRBV28,TRBJ1-3,CASSLPGIGGNTIYF,TGTGCCAGCAGTCTACCGGGCATCGGGGGAAACACCATATATTTT
-,-,TRBV27,TRBJ2-1,CASSPITAAYNEQFF,TGTGCCAGCAGTCCAATCACGGCCGCCTACAATGAGCAGTTCTTC
-,-,TRBV5-5,TRBJ2-7,CASSSGAGTYEQYF,TGTGCCAGCAGCTCGGGAGCCGGTACCTACGAGCAGTACTTC
-,TRBD2,TRBV10-3,TRBJ2-1,CAISESGLAGEGYNEQFF,TGTGCCATCAGTGAGTCAGGACTAGCGGGAGAAGGGTACAATGAGCAGTTCTTC
-,-,TRBV6-6,TRBJ1-1,CASSYSARETDTEAFF,TGTGCCAGCAGTTATTCTGCGAGGGAAACGGACACTGAAGCTTTCTTT
-,-,TRBV4-2,TRBJ1-3,CASSQVIGRDSGNTIYF,TGTGCCAGCAGCCAAGTCATAGGTAGAGACTCTGGAAACACCATATATTTT
-,-,TRBV5-1,TRBJ2-1,CASSRGRGSTNEQFF,TGCGCCAGCAGCAGGGGGAGGGGCTCCACCAATGAGCAGTTCTTC
-,-,TRBV30,TRBJ1-6,CACNRQGLPSNSPLHF,TGTGCCTGTAACAGGCAGGGACTGCCGTCCAATTCACCCCTCCACTTT